Below, 17 T cell receptor beta chains from the same sample are listed, as sequenced in a study of blood T cell repertoires in COVID-19. The repertoire was sequenced with immunoSEQ multiplex PCR; TCRdb's copy has only in-frame clones and lacks some. This sample has more than 100,000 clones; over 70% occur once, and the top ten carry roughly 13%. Sequences were obtained from peripheral blood. Every receptor here comes from a human donor in a cohort sampled during active or convalescent COVID-19.

The CDR3 bases are TGTGCCAGCAGTACTGACGAGGCCTCTAATGAAAAACTGTTTTTT. Protein product: CASSTDEASNEKLFF. This chain uses TRBV2 with TRBJ1-4; D gene ambiguous. V lost 5 bases, J lost 3 bases, and 13 bases lay in between. The germline gives CDR1 SNHLY, CDR2 FYNNEI. The CDR3 totals 15 residues.

This chain connects TRBV11-3 to TRBJ1-1; the match to TRBD1 covers 8 bases. The CDR3 sequence is 15 residues long. The J segment lost 2 bases and the V segment lost 5 bases, leaving 7 bases of the junction unmatched. Per the germline V gene, CDR1 is SGHNT and CDR2 is YENEEA. The CDR3 loop is CASSPPGTGNTEAFF. In DNA form, the CDR3 reads TGTGCCAGCAGCCCACCCGGGACAGGTAACACTGAAGCTTTCTTT.

The V call is TRBV3-1 (or the pseudogene TRBV3-2), the J call TRBJ2-2; 9 nucleotides agree with TRBD2. The CDR3 totals 15 residues. V shed 6 bases, J shed 5 bases, and the junction held 7 bases outside the gene matches. CDR1 is LGHDT and CDR2 is YNNKEL in the germline V gene (reference sequence). The CDR3 nucleotides read TGTGCCAGCAGGGGGGCTAGCGGGGATACCGGGGAGCTGTTTTTT. It specifies CASRGASGDTGELFF.

The chain carries TRBV5-1 and TRBJ1-6; 10 bases line up with TRBD1. CDR1 and CDR2 (germline): SGHRS, YFSETQ. After removal of 0 bases from V and 11 bases from J, the junction contained 5 bases not matched to a gene. The CDR3 extends over 15 amino acids. For the CDR3, the DNA is TGCGCCAGCAGCTTGGAGCCGGGACAGGGGACACCCCTCCACTTT. The encoded protein is CASSLEPGQGTPLHF.

The CDR3 DNA reads TGTGCCAGCACCGGGGACAGGGGGTTCACAGATACGCAGTATTTT. This translates into CASTGDRGFTDTQYF. The chain uses TRBV5-4 and TRBJ2-3, with 11 bases identical to TRBD1. CDR1 and CDR2 (germline): SGHNT, YYREEE (reference sequence). J lost 2 bases, V lost 6 bases, and 5 bases had no gene match. There are 15 residues in the CDR3.

This clone occurred once. The chain uses TRBV6-2 or TRBV6-3 and TRBJ2-5; 7 bases are shared with TRBD2. V trimming: 2 bases; J trimming: 4 bases; junction bases outside the gene matches: 13. Germline CDR1 MNHEY, CDR2 SVGEGT. The CDR3 is 17 residues long. The CDR3 DNA is TGTGCCAGCAGTTACCCGAAGAAAGACCTAGCGGTAGAGACCCAGTACTTC. Encoded protein: CASSYPKKDLAVETQYF.

V usage is TRBV7-9 and J usage is TRBJ2-2; D unclear. V was cut by 5 bases and J by 6 bases, with 13 bases left in between. There are 14 residues in the CDR3. Germline CDR1 is SEHNR and CDR2 is FQNEAQ (reference sequence). The CDR3, as DNA: TGTGCCAGCAGCCCATTTTCCAGCGCCGGGGAGCTGTTTTTT. Protein: CASSPFSSAGELFF.

CDR3 amino acids: CASSLGGRGLVNEQFF. The CDR3 coding sequence is TGTGCCAGCAGCTTAGGAGGGCGGGGGTTGGTCAATGAGCAGTTCTTC. V and J are TRBV7-6 and TRBJ2-1; 7 positions match TRBD2. The CDR3 is 16 residues long. Per germline, CDR1 SGHVS and CDR2 FNYEAQ. With V trimmed by 1 base and J by 6 bases, 9 bases remained unmatched.

The chain recombines TRBV7-3 with TRBJ2-3, with D perhaps matching TRBD1 (6 bases). The CDR3 spans 17 residues. Germline CDR1 SGHTA, CDR2 FQGTGA. Trimming took 1 base from V and 3 from J, leaving 17 bases between them. CDR3 sequence: CASSLNLGTRRTDTQYF. CDR3 nucleotide sequence: TGTGCCAGCAGCTTAAATTTAGGGACAAGGAGAACAGATACGCAGTATTTT.

The chain is built from TRBV5-4 and TRBJ1-1, with D maybe TRBD1 (6 bases). The CDR3 contains 15 residues. Germline CDR1 SGHNT, CDR2 YYREEE (reference sequence). V lost 7 bases and J lost 0, with 16 bases in between. The CDR3: CASEVRQGMNTEAFF. CDR3 in DNA: TGTGCCAGCGAAGTACGTCAGGGGATGAACACTGAAGCTTTCTTT.

Worth noting for this clone: One end of the junction is discordant with germline, which a read error may explain. V and J are TRBV18 and TRBJ1-5; D not certain. CDR3 length equals 16 residues. Looked up from germline, CDR1 is KGHSH and CDR2 is LQKENI. Here the CDR3 reads CASSQKTVGPNQAQHF. CDR3 DNA sequence: TGTGCCAGCTCACAAAAAACAGTTGGGCCCAATCAGGCCCAGCATTTT. The full variable domain, in which reference TRBV18 and TRBJ1-5 provide the parts outside the CDR3, is NAGVMQNPRHLVRRRGQEARLRCSPMKGHSHVYWYRQLPEEGLKFMVYLQKENIIDESGMPKERFSAEFPKEGPSILRIQQVVRGDSAAYFCASSQKTVGPNQAQHFGDGTRLSIL.

The J gene is TRBJ2-7, the V gene TRBV15, with a tentative D call TRBD2 (6 bases). V lost 8 bases and J 0 bases, leaving 11 bases between the germline ends. This CDR3 has 13 amino acids. Germline V lookup: CDR1 LNHNV, CDR2 YYDKDF (reference sequence). CDR3 residues: CATGPGDSYEQYF. The CDR3 DNA reads TGTGCCACCGGCCCGGGGGACTCCTACGAGCAGTACTTC.

V and J are TRBV18 and TRBJ2-6; D might be TRBD2 (5 bases). CDR3 length: 15 residues. With 4 bases removed from V and 0 bases from J, the gap between germline ends came to 7 bases. Germline values: CDR1 KGHSH, CDR2 LQKENI. The CDR3 region is CASSLDYSGANVLTF. For the CDR3, the DNA is TGTGCCAGCTCACTCGACTACTCTGGGGCCAACGTCCTGACTTTC.

The genes are TRBV2 and TRBJ1-6; the D gene is possibly TRBD1 (6 bases). The germline CDR1 and CDR2 sequences are SNHLY and FYNNEI. The V and J ends lost 7 bases and 9 bases respectively, with 10 bases between them. The CDR3 consists of 12 residues. This CDR3 reads CASNTGTSPLHF. The CDR3 DNA sequence: TGTGCCAGCAACACAGGGACTTCACCCCTCCACTTT.

This chain connects TRBV6-5 to TRBJ1-6; 9 bases match TRBD1. CDR3 length: 14 residues. V shed 6 bases, J shed 9 bases, and the junction held 6 bases outside the gene matches. Germline V gives CDR1 MNHEY, CDR2 SVGAGI. The DNA of the CDR3 is TGTGCCAGCAGCCGCGGGACAGGGAGTTCACCCCTCCACTTT. Encoded protein: CASSRGTGSSPLHF.

The table lists this clone with a few counts. V is TRBV5-1 and J is TRBJ2-3; 13 bases fit TRBD2. CDR1 and CDR2 from the germline V gene are SGHRS and YFSETQ. The CDR3 totals 18 residues. V gave up 2 bases and J gave up 4 bases; unmatched junction bases: 10. This CDR3 reads CASSFAPTSGGAADTQYF. In DNA, the CDR3 is TGCGCCAGCAGCTTCGCCCCTACTAGCGGGGGGGCCGCAGATACGCAGTATTTT.

The genes are TRBV5-1 and TRBJ1-1; possibly TRBD1 for D (6 bases). Trimming removed 3 bases from V and 12 bases from J, with 18 bases in between. CDR1 SGHRS and CDR2 YFSETQ come from the germline V gene. The CDR3 is made up of 13 amino acids. The CDR3 spells CASSSGWTDLTFF. CDR3 DNA: TGCGCCAGCAGCTCCGGCTGGACAGACTTAACTTTCTTT.